A selection of T cell receptor beta chains follows, all from one sample in a study of blood T cell repertoires in COVID-19. Using immunoSEQ multiplex PCR, the repertoire was profiled, and TCRdb retains in-frame clones only, with some absent. The sample records 200,000 to 250,000 clones, 70% to 90% being singletons. Specimen: PBMCs or T cells enriched from blood (not recorded which). Receptor source: a man in his forties or fifties who had recovered from COVID-19. Both conserved end residues are trimmed from each CDR3.

V	J	CDR3
TRBV19	TRBJ2-5	ASSIGRGASSIRETQY
TRBV5-1	TRBJ2-1	ASSPGTGWQQF
TRBV6-5	TRBJ1-6	ASSYSQGGGSPLH
TRBV30	TRBJ1-6	AWSVDVLEFYPLH
TRBV3-1/TRBV3-2	TRBJ1-2	ASRRGQGGNGYT
TRBV19	TRBJ1-2	ASRSGPLEGYGYT
TRBV30	TRBJ1-4	ASSGTGRSGLGGEKLF
TRBV30	TRBJ2-7	AWSVGSTYEQY
TRBV5-6	TRBJ1-6	ASSSGLWDSPLH
TRBV2	TRBJ2-1	ASSTPSYNEQF
TRBV28	TRBJ2-2	ASRSGLAGTGELF
TRBV10-2	TRBJ2-3	ASSESKSVTDTQY
TRBV24-1	TRBJ2-7	ATSDAQDTPYEQY
TRBV30	TRBJ1-2	AWKVVGGAGGYT
TRBV27	TRBJ1-2	ASSVRQDRR
TRBV3-1/TRBV3-2	TRBJ2-7	ASSQDPGGEQY
TRBV23-1	TRBJ1-2	ASSQAGTFPHGYT